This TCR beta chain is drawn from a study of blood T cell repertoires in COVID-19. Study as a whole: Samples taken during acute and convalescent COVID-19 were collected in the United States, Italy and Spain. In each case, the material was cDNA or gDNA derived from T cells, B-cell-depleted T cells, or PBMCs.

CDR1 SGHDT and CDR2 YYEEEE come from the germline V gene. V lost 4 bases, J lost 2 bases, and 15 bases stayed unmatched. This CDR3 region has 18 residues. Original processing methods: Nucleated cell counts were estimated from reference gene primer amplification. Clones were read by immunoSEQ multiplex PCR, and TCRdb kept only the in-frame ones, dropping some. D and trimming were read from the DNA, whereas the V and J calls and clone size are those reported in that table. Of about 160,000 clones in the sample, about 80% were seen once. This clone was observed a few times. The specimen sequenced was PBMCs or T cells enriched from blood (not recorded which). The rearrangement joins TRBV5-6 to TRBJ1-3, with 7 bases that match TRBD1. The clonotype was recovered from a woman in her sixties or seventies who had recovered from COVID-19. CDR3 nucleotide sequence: TGTGCCAGCAGCCCCGCTATTACAGGGGAGCATACTGGAAACACCATATATTTT. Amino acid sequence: CASSPAITGEHTGNTIYF.